This record covers a single T cell receptor (beta chain). This CDR3 has 14 residues. Trimming at V came to 6 bases and at J to 5 bases, leaving 10 bases not matched to a gene. Germline V gives CDR1 MNHNY, CDR2 SVGAGI (reference sequence). The sorted-subset replicate PCRs were given roughly 200 ng DNA, which is some 29,000 T cell genomes. Method: immunoSEQ multiplex PCR; TCRdb's copy keeps in-frame clones and lacks some. The table has roughly 1 million clones, under 80% seen once; the top ten hold roughly 1.5%. This sample stems from a study of shared clonotypes between healthy human individuals. The sample consisted of memory CD4+ T cells sorted from blood. Subset of the sample: CD45RA-negative fraction. The receptor's source is a man younger than 35 in good health. The V call is TRBV6-6, the J call TRBJ2-7, with 7 bases fitting TRBD1. This CDR3 reads CASSPPGQKDEQYF. In DNA form, the CDR3 reads TGTGCCAGCAGCCCCCCGGGACAGAAAGACGAGCAGTACTTC.